The TCR beta chain under discussion was sequenced for a study of response to subunit inactivated influenza vaccine listed by TCRdb under 2018. About the full investigation: Deep quantitative T cell receptor repertoire profiling was used in the study to track responses to a trivalent subunit inactivated influenza vaccine.

Library method: RT-PCR. The listed sequencing device is Illumina HiSeq 2500. Using fastp at Q25 and MiXCR, TCRdb reprocessed the public reads and kept productive beta chains. Every CDR3 protein is listed once, alongside the most common genes and DNA of its rows. This sample holds roughly 500,000 distinct CDR3 sequences; 16% were observed only once. 3% to 3.5% of the sample is held by the ten biggest clonotypes. This clonotype was seen a handful of times. Its recognized antigen is unknown. The record has no base qualities; no much larger clone is one base away. Findings and caveats that apply to the study as a whole: The authors proposed that each seasonal influenza vaccination may bring in only a limited number of new T cells.

Its CDR3 holds 14 amino acids, cysteine through phenylalanine. Only CDR3 DNA remains: 42 bases, in frame from the first base. Taken from the germline V gene, the CDR1 and CDR2 loops are SQVTM and ANQGSEA. V and J are truncated by 6 bases and 6 bases respectively, leaving an intervening sequence of 17 bases. Sequenced here: CD4+ T cells sorted from PBMCs, sampled less than 25 months after vaccination. The V and J genes are TRBV29-1 and TRBJ1-4; the D gene cannot be named for sure. This receptor was taken from a man between 50 and 69 years old who received an inactivated influenza vaccine. Donor details come from another sample of the same person, matched by shared clones. CDR3 sequence: CSVRPTVGHEKLFF. The DNA sequence is given as TGCAGCGTCCGCCCCACCGTTGGCCATGAAAAACTGTTTTTT.